Below are 11 T cell receptor beta chains sequenced from a single sample in a study of radiotherapy plus CTLA-4 blockade in lung cancer. Assay used: immunoSEQ multiplex PCR; TCRdb lists only in-frame clones, some missing. Counted here are about 51,000 clones, roughly 77% occurring once; the ten biggest clones make up 7.5% to 9.5%. The source was peripheral blood, collected from a patient treated with radiotherapy plus ipilimumab. These receptors were collected from a human donor with non-small cell lung cancer who had a complete response to radiotherapy plus ipilimumab.

The chain carries TRBV6-5 and TRBJ2-1; a possible D gene is TRBD2 (6 bases). The CDR3 is 15 residues long. Trimming took 6 bases from V and 7 from J, leaving 19 bases between them. Germline lookup yields CDR1 MNHEY and CDR2 SVGAGI. This chain's CDR3 is CASSFSGGVTNEQFF. CDR3 nucleotides: TGTGCCAGCAGCTTCAGCGGAGGGGTTACGAATGAGCAGTTCTTC.

This chain connects TRBV7-2 to TRBJ1-2; D unclear. Germline CDR1 and CDR2: SGHTA and FQGNSA. The V and J ends lost 3 bases and 6 bases respectively, with 14 bases between them. The CDR3 consists of 14 residues. CDR3 bases: TGTGCCAGCAGCTTTCGGGGTCGGGTAGATGGCTACACCTTC. Its protein product is CASSFRGRVDGYTF.

This sequence joins TRBV18 and TRBJ2-5; D may be TRBD2 (5 bases). The CDR3 has 15 residues. Trimming pared 5 bases from V and 3 bases from J, leaving 16 bases between. CDR1 and CDR2 (germline): KGHSH, LQKENI. DNA for the CDR3: TGTGCCAGCTCAACAAATATGGAGGTGAAAGAGACCCAGTACTTC. The encoded protein is CASSTNMEVKETQYF.

This chain uses TRBV19 with TRBJ2-1; TRBD2 matches at 14 bases. The trim removed 6 bases at V and 2 bases at J, leaving 9 bases unmatched. CDR1 and CDR2 (germline): LNHDA, SQIVND (reference sequence). The CDR3 is made up of 18 amino acids. The CDR3 is CASSMGLAGVRPYNEQFF. The DNA for the CDR3 is TGTGCCAGTAGCATGGGACTAGCGGGAGTCCGTCCCTACAATGAGCAGTTCTTC.

The chain uses TRBV27 and TRBJ2-3; unclear D gene. Germline V gene data show CDR1 as MNHEY and CDR2 as SMNVEV (reference sequence). V was shortened by 3 bases and J by 2 bases, with 12 bases between the two germline ends. The length of the CDR3 is 15 residues. The CDR3 DNA reads TGTGCCAGCAGTTTGGTTAGCAGTCACACAGATACGCAGTATTTT. It is translated as CASSLVSSHTDTQYF.

The rearrangement joins TRBV5-4 to TRBJ1-1; 9 bases agree with TRBD1. With V trimmed by 3 bases and J by 5 bases, 11 bases remained unmatched. The germline V gene has CDR1 SGHNT and CDR2 YYREEE (reference sequence). The CDR3 runs 16 residues. The CDR3 bases are TGTGCCAGCAGCTCCCCGTCCGACAGGGGGAGGACTGAAGCTTTCTTT. Translated, it gives CASSSPSDRGRTEAFF.

The chain is built from TRBV12-5 and TRBJ2-7, with 8 bases that match TRBD2. V shed 2 bases, J shed 4 bases, and the junction held 13 bases outside the gene matches. Germline V gene data show CDR1 as LGHNT and CDR2 as FRNRAP. This CDR3 is 17 amino acids long. For the CDR3, the DNA is TGTGCTAGTGGTTTGTCAGAGGGGGTAGCGGGAATTTACGAGCAGTACGTC. Protein sequence: CASGLSEGVAGIYEQYV.

The chain uses TRBV20-1 and TRBJ2-1; tentatively, D is TRBD2 (6 bases). The CDR3 is made up of 11 amino acids. Trimming took 6 bases from V and 8 from J, leaving 11 bases between them. Germline V lookup: CDR1 DFQATT, CDR2 SNEGSKA (reference sequence). Here the CDR3 reads CSAGPGDEQFF. The CDR3 DNA sequence: TGCAGTGCAGGACCGGGGGATGAGCAGTTCTTC.

This rearrangement joins TRBV5-1 to TRBJ1-6; the D is unclear. The V gene lost 4 bases and the J gene lost 6 bases, with 17 bases spanning the gap. CDR1 SGHRS and CDR2 YFSETQ come from the germline V gene. The CDR3 sequence is 16 residues long. The CDR3 nucleotides read TGCGCCAGCAGCCCCTTTCCAACGGGAGGTAATTCACCCCTCCACTTT. Amino acids: CASSPFPTGGNSPLHF. Full variable domain (remainder filled in from reference TRBV5-1 and TRBJ1-6): KAGVTQTPRYLIKTRGQQVTLSCSPISGHRSVSWYQQTPGQGLQFLFEYFSETQRNKGNFPGRFSGRQFSNSRSEMNVSTLELGDSALYLCASSPFPTGGNSPLHFGNGTRLTVT.

About this clone: A read error may produce the germline difference seen at one junction end. CDR3 sequence (DNA): TGCGCCAGCAGCTTGGGCGGCCCTTACTATGGCCACACCTTC. Its protein product is CASSLGGPYYGHTF. The rearrangement links TRBV5-1 to TRBJ1-2; D is unresolved. The CDR3 has 14 residues. Germline assignment: CDR1 SGHRS and CDR2 YFSETQ.

The chain uses TRBV7-2 and TRBJ2-3, with D possibly matching TRBD2 (6 bases). Germline V gives CDR1 SGHTA, CDR2 FQGNSA. Trimming stripped 3 bases from V and 4 bases from J, with 11 bases between. CDR3 size: 14 residues. The CDR3 sequence is CASSFYGRPDTQYF. The CDR3 region has the DNA TGTGCCAGCAGCTTTTATGGGAGGCCAGATACGCAGTATTTT. The complete variable domain, with remaining parts taken from reference TRBV7-2 and TRBJ2-3, reads GAGVSQSPSNKVTEKGKDVELRCDPISGHTALYWYRQSLGQGLEFLIYFQGNSAPDKSGLPSDRFSAERTGGSVSTLTIQRTQQEDSAVYLCASSFYGRPDTQYFGPGTRLTVL.